The sequence of this T cell receptor beta chain was determined in a study of T cell changes during pregnancy in multiple sclerosis. This table comes from immunoSEQ multiplex PCR, and its TCRdb copy is limited to in-frame clones, with some not included. Of tens of thousands of clones in the sample, more than 80% were seen once. The germline V gene encodes CDR1 LNHNV and CDR2 YYDKDF (reference sequence). CDR3 length: 17 amino acids. J gave up 2 bases and V 1 base, and 8 bases lay outside the gene matches. This receptor was obtained from a female donor in good health, enrolled as a control in a pregnancy study. The gene calls are TRBV15 and TRBJ1-2; 9 bases fit TRBD1. The material sequenced was CD4+ T cells from peripheral blood mononuclear cells, taken in the third trimester of pregnancy. The CDR3 DNA sequence: TGTGCCACCAGCAGAGGGCAGGGACAGGGAGTGAACTATGGCTACACCTTC. Translating gives CATSRGQGQGVNYGYTF.